One and the same sample provided the 24 T cell receptor beta chains below, sequenced in a study of shared clonotypes between healthy human individuals (TCRdb year 2020). The receptor library was made with the immunoSEQ multiplex PCR assay. Not all clones reach the TCRdb copy of this immuneACCESS table, which keeps in-frame sequences only. Checked studies attribute under half of the gap to unresolved V genes and leave the rest unexplained. The sample table records approximately 180,000 clones; about 93% of these occur just once. The ten largest clones take up around 0.067% of the sample. Sequencing was done on a sample of naive CD4+ T cells sorted from blood. Read against the paper, the sample's cell subset or site label means: CD45RA+ positively selected. These TCRs come from a woman in her thirties in good health.

The chain carries TRBV5-1 and TRBJ2-4; TRBD1 matches 9 bases. The CDR3 consists of 17 residues. Trimming at V came to 4 bases and at J to 1 base, leaving 9 bases not matched to a gene. In germline, CDR1 is SGHRS, CDR2 YFSETQ. This chain's CDR3 is CASSTDGQGTAKNIQYF. In DNA form, the CDR3 reads TGCGCCAGCAGCACCGACGGACAGGGGACGGCCAAAAACATTCAGTACTTC. The full variable domain, with the rest looked up from reference TRBV5-1 and TRBJ2-4, is KAGVTQTPRYLIKTRGQQVTLSCSPISGHRSVSWYQQTPGQGLQFLFEYFSETQRNKGNFPGRFSGRQFSNSRSEMNVSTLELGDSALYLCASSTDGQGTAKNIQYFGAGTRLSVL.

This sequence joins TRBV23-1 and TRBJ2-1; the match to TRBD2 covers 12 bases. TRBV23-1 qualifies as an ORF whose function is uncertain. The CDR3 covers 16 residues. The ends lost 3 bases at V and 7 bases at J; junction bases unmatched: 7. CDR3 nucleotide sequence: TGCGCCAGCAGTCAGGTGACTAGCGGGAGCAGGAATGAGCAGTTCTTC. Translation: CASSQVTSGSRNEQFF.

The chain has TRBV7-9 and TRBJ2-7; 7 bases align to TRBD1. The germline V gene encodes CDR1 SEHNR and CDR2 FQNEAQ (reference sequence). The length of the CDR3 is 16 residues. The trim removed 5 bases at V and 7 bases at J, leaving 17 bases unmatched. In nucleotides, the CDR3 is TGTGCCAGCAGCCTAAGGGACAGCGGCGCACTGGTAGAGCAGTACTTC. This encodes CASSLRDSGALVEQYF.

The rearrangement uses TRBV28 and TRBJ2-7, with TRBD2 identical over 11 bases. Trimming at V came to 4 bases and at J to 2 bases, leaving 4 bases not matched to a gene. The length of the CDR3 is 15 residues. Germline V gene lookup returns CDR1 MDHEN and CDR2 SYDVKM. The CDR3 DNA reads as TGTGCCAGCAGTTCGCCACTAGCGGGGGCCTACGAGCAGTACTTC. This sequence encodes CASSSPLAGAYEQYF.

This clone has only one observation. The chain links TRBV18 to TRBJ1-1; weak D call: TRBD1 (6 bases). The V gene lost 6 bases and the J gene lost 3 bases, with 17 bases spanning the gap. The V gene's germline CDR1 is KGHSH and CDR2 LQKENI. The CDR3 is 15 residues long. The CDR3 loop reads CASSPGHPKDTEAFF. The CDR3 DNA is TGTGCCAGCTCCCCGGGACACCCGAAGGACACTGAAGCTTTCTTT.

This chain joins TRBV5-4 and TRBJ2-5; TRBD1 might be the D (5 bases). The DNA end favors TRBJ2-7, so the J call may be wrong. This CDR3 is built from 13 residues. The V gene's germline CDR1 is SGHNT and CDR2 YYREEE (reference sequence). CDR3 sequence (DNA): TGTGCCAGCGGCCAAAAGGGGTCCTACGAGCAGTACTTC. Translating gives CASGQKGSYEQYF.

The V call is TRBV15, the J call TRBJ1-5; no definite D call. V lost 0 bases, J lost 5 bases, and 11 bases lay in between. The length of the CDR3 is 15 residues. Looked up from germline, CDR1 is LNHNV and CDR2 is YYDKDF (reference sequence). CDR3 in DNA: TGTGCCACCAGCAGAGATAGGACCCTAGATCAGCCCCAGCATTTT. Translating gives CATSRDRTLDQPQHF.

The V gene is TRBV27, the J gene TRBJ1-4; 9 bases align to TRBD1. CDR3 size: 14 residues. J gave up 8 bases and V 3 bases, and 4 bases lay outside the gene matches. CDR1 and CDR2 from the germline V gene are MNHEY and SMNVEV (reference sequence). As DNA, the CDR3 is TGTGCCAGCAGTTTTATGGACAGGGGCGAAAAACTGTTTTTT. Amino acid sequence: CASSFMDRGEKLFF.

The chain uses TRBV10-2 and TRBJ1-2; TRBD1 agrees at 9 bases. Germline assignment: CDR1 WSHSY and CDR2 SAAADI. The CDR3 length is 15 residues. Trimming took 2 bases from V and 8 from J; bases not matched to a gene: 9. CDR3 DNA: TGCGCCAGCAGTGAGACCACAGGGGGCGCCTCGGGCTACACCTTC. Its translation is CASSETTGGASGYTF.

The chain employs TRBV7-6 and TRBJ1-5; the match to TRBD1 covers 10 bases. In germline, CDR1 is SGHVS, CDR2 FNYEAQ. This CDR3 region has 16 residues. Losses at the gene ends were 5 bases for V and 2 bases for J; bases not matched to a gene: 6. The CDR3 loop is CASSPTGGLGNQPQHF. The CDR3 DNA reads as TGTGCCAGCAGCCCGACAGGGGGCTTGGGCAATCAGCCCCAGCATTTT.

The CDR3 sequence is CASSFPPGTSGTYEQYF. The CDR3 nucleotides are TGTGCCAGCAGTTTTCCCCCGGGGACTAGCGGTACCTACGAGCAGTACTTC. V is TRBV28 and J is TRBJ2-7; 11 nucleotides match TRBD2. CDR1 and CDR2 (germline): MDHEN, SYDVKM. There are 17 residues in the CDR3. V shed 3 bases and J 2 bases; nucleotides not matched to a gene: 9.

This clone was observed once. The rearrangement uses TRBV28 and TRBJ2-1; 8 nucleotides line up with TRBD1. CDR3 size: 16 residues. The V segment lost 6 bases and the J segment 7 bases; nucleotides outside the gene matches: 14. Per the germline V gene, CDR1 is MDHEN and CDR2 is SYDVKM. The CDR3 here is CASRPGQGLLRNEQFF. The CDR3 nucleotides read TGTGCCAGCAGGCCCGGACAGGGCTTGCTTAGGAATGAGCAGTTCTTC.

The rearrangement joins TRBV5-4 to TRBJ2-5; 11 bases are a match to TRBD2. The J call may be faulty, since TRBJ2-7 better matches the DNA end. From germline, CDR1 is SGHNT and CDR2 YYREEE (reference sequence). This CDR3 comprises 15 residues. The CDR3 reads CASSFSTSGTYEQYF. The CDR3 nucleotides read TGTGCCAGCAGCTTTTCGACTAGCGGGACCTACGAGCAGTACTTC.

This CDR3 reads CASSLPGDSYEQYF. Here the CDR3 DNA reads TGTGCCAGCAGTTTGCCTGGCGACTCCTACGAGCAGTACTTC. The V and J genes are TRBV28 and TRBJ2-5; D is ambiguous. Gene TRBJ2-7 matches the end of the DNA better, so the J call may be wrong. CDR1 MDHEN and CDR2 SYDVKM come from the germline V gene. The CDR3 contains 14 residues.

The chain joins TRBV4-1 to TRBJ2-7; D is possibly TRBD2 (6 bases). The germline gives CDR1 MGHRA, CDR2 YSYEKL. The CDR3 consists of 15 residues. V was clipped by 2 bases and J by 2 bases, with 13 bases between them. Here the CDR3 reads CASSQRVGGTYEQYF. The DNA for the CDR3 is TGCGCCAGCAGCCAAAGGGTTGGGGGGACCTACGAGCAGTACTTC.

This clone was seen a single time. This chain uses TRBV28 with TRBJ2-7; 8 nucleotides line up with TRBD1. Trimming at V came to 5 bases and at J to 3 bases, leaving 21 bases not matched to a gene. CDR1 and CDR2 (germline): MDHEN, SYDVKM. The CDR3 is made up of 19 amino acids. The CDR3 DNA follows: TGTGCCAGCAGTCCACCTTATGCGGCCCAGGGGGCGAAGGGCTACGAGCAGTACTTC. As protein: CASSPPYAAQGAKGYEQYF.

V is TRBV7-6 and J is TRBJ2-1, with a tentative D call TRBD2 (6 bases). V was trimmed by 1 base and J by 9 bases, leaving 28 bases between them. Germline V gene sequence: CDR1 SGHVS, CDR2 FNYEAQ. CDR3 length: 19 residues. CDR3: CASSLEVRSAGPTLVEQFF. CDR3 in DNA: TGTGCCAGCAGCTTAGAGGTACGGTCGGCGGGGCCCACCTTGGTTGAGCAGTTCTTC.

In this sample, this clone turned up once. The V call is TRBV19, the J call TRBJ1-2, with D tentatively TRBD1 (5 bases). CDR1 LNHDA and CDR2 SQIVND come from the germline V gene (reference sequence). CDR3 size: 15 residues. V lost 5 bases and J 4 bases, leaving 17 bases between the germline ends. Written as DNA, the CDR3 is TGTGCCAGTAGTTGGGGCGCCAGGGCTACCTATGGCTACACCTTC. Amino acids: CASSWGARATYGYTF.

The J gene is TRBJ2-5, the V gene TRBV11-2, with TRBD1 matching 9 bases. The DNA end is more similar to TRBJ2-7, so the J call may be wrong. Germline values: CDR1 SGHAT, CDR2 FQNNGV. This CDR3 is built from 15 residues. The CDR3 nucleotides read TGTGCCAGCAGACAACAGGGGGCAGACCCCTACGAGCAGTACTTC. Translating it yields CASRQQGADPYEQYF.

This chain connects TRBV9 to TRBJ2-7, with a tentative D call TRBD2 (5 bases). The CDR3 covers 14 residues. Trimming took off 0 bases at V and 5 bases at J, with 12 bases between the two ends. CDR1 is SGDLS, CDR2 YYNGEE, per germline. This chain's CDR3 is CASSVELGGDEQYF. The CDR3 DNA sequence: TGTGCCAGCAGCGTAGAACTAGGAGGCGACGAGCAGTACTTC.

The chain employs TRBV15 and TRBJ2-7; weak D call: TRBD1 (6 bases). CDR1 is LNHNV and CDR2 is YYDKDF in the germline V gene (reference sequence). This CDR3 comprises 16 residues. With 0 bases removed from V and 3 bases from J, the gap between germline ends came to 15 bases. The CDR3 protein is CATSREGTPPLYEQYF. DNA for the CDR3: TGTGCCACCAGCAGAGAAGGGACACCCCCCCTCTACGAGCAGTACTTC.

V and J are TRBV21-1 and TRBJ2-7. TRBV21-1 is a known pseudogene. This CDR3 has 13 amino acids. CDR3 region: CASSKRGDPVEYF. CDR3 bases: TGTGCCAGCAGCAAAAGGGGAGACCCGGTGGAGTACTTC.

This clone was found a few times. The V and J genes are TRBV7-9 and TRBJ1-3; 7 bases fit TRBD1. In germline, CDR1 is SEHNR, CDR2 FQNEAQ (reference sequence). J was trimmed by 0 bases and V by 4 bases; bases with no gene match: 6. The CDR3 runs to 16 residues. CDR3 in amino acids: CASSSSGQFSGNTIYF. CDR3 bases: TGTGCCAGCAGCTCCTCGGGACAGTTCTCTGGAAACACCATATATTTT.

This clone was detected only once. The chain combines TRBV6-5 with TRBJ1-1, with 9 nucleotides matching TRBD1. CDR1 and CDR2 (germline): MNHEY, SVGAGI. This CDR3 is 15 amino acids long. V lost 2 bases to trimming and J lost 4 bases; unmatched junction nucleotides: 5. For the CDR3, the DNA is TGTGCCAGCAGTTACGGCGGGACAGGGACCACTGAAGCTTTCTTT. Protein sequence: CASSYGGTGTTEAFF.